This section outlines one T cell receptor beta chain sequence together with its context. Its antigen is still unknown. CDR3 length: 15 amino acids. Germline V gene lookup returns CDR1 SGHTA and CDR2 FQGNSA. UMI-labeled TRB cDNA libraries were prepared by 5' RACE. TCRdb reprocessed the 5' RACE reads; each CDR3 protein has one entry and no DNA is given. The sample totals about 90,000 distinct CDR3 sequences. The data are from a study of CXCR3-negative and CXCR3-positive naive CD8 T cells. General study results and limits: Similarly elevated diversity marked both naive subsets, with memory CD8+ cells showing far lower diversity.

Sequences were obtained from naive CXCR3- CD8+ T cells from blood. Subset specified: CD45RO-CCR7+CD27+CD95- naive CD8+ T cells lacking CXCR3 (TNR3-). The TCR was taken from a human donor in good health. Some clones in this sample may be carry-over from other donors' samples. The chain recombines TRBV7-2 with TRBJ1-2; checking the TCRdb D call of TRBD1 is not possible without DNA. The chain's CDR3 is CASSPYRDPNYGYTF.